The 2 T cell receptor beta chains reported below all come from one sample, sequenced in a study of blood T cell repertoires in COVID-19. Some clones are missing from TCRdb's copy, which holds only in-frame ones; the method was immunoSEQ multiplex PCR. The sample holds tens of thousands of clones, 75% to 90% seen once. What was sequenced was peripheral blood. These receptor sequences come from a man between 65 and 85 years old with acute or convalescent COVID-19.

This clone was seen a handful of times. The gene calls are TRBV27 and TRBJ2-2; unclear D gene. V was pared by 3 bases and J by 3 bases, with 2 bases between. This CDR3 has 12 amino acids. Germline lookup yields CDR1 MNHEY and CDR2 SMNVEV (reference sequence). DNA of the CDR3: TGTGCCAGCAGTTTCTACACCGGGGAGCTGTTTTTT. The encoded protein is CASSFYTGELFF.

The chain employs TRBV28 and TRBJ2-7, with 9 bases fitting TRBD2. The CDR3 totals 17 residues. Trimming cost V 2 bases and J 9 bases; bases outside gene matches: 17. Germline values: CDR1 MDHEN, CDR2 SYDVKM. The DNA of the CDR3 is TGTGCCAGCAGTTTAGCTAGCGGGGCACCGGCTTCGGGGGTGCAGTACTTC. It codes for CASSLASGAPASGVQYF.